This T cell receptor (beta chain) was obtained from a study of T cell changes during pregnancy in multiple sclerosis. The method was immunoSEQ multiplex PCR; TCRdb's version includes in-frame clones alone and lacks a portion of them. The sample gives some 60,000 clones, just over 90% of which show up once; 1.8% is in the top ten. This sequence originates from a female donor with multiple sclerosis, enrolled in a pregnancy study. The source material was peripheral blood, sampled after pregnancy.

The DNA for the CDR3 is TGCGCCAGCAGCCACATACGACTAGCGGAAAGCACAGATACGCAGTATTTT. It specifies CASSHIRLAESTDTQYF. The chain recombines TRBV4-3 with TRBJ2-3, with 9 bases fitting TRBD2. V shed 3 bases, J shed 0 bases, and the junction held 7 bases outside the gene matches. CDR1 LGHNA and CDR2 YSLEER come from the germline V gene. CDR3 length: 17 residues.